This TCR beta chain was captured in a study of CD8+ T cells in alopecia areata listed by TCRdb under 2018. As for the study more broadly: Treated patients were enrolled in an open-label pilot trial of oral tofacitinib at 5 to 10 mg twice daily for moderate-to-severe alopecia areata. The RNA source kit depended on sample type: the PAXgene miRNA kit for fixed scalp, the miRNeasy kit for PBMCs, and the RNeasy kit for mouse skin. Tofacitinib was administered for 6 to 18 months, and 6 months of follow-up off drug were then conducted to assess delayed response and recurrence. Biopsies were taken from tofacitinib-treated patients at baseline and at 4 and 24 weeks of treatment, and a later scalp biopsy was taken in several of the tofacitinib-treated patients. High-throughput TCRbeta sequencing was used to examine T cell clonal expansion in alopecia areata in both the C3H/HeJ mouse model and human patients. Clonality in the scalp was compared among normal scalp (n=4), patchy alopecia areata scalp (n=8), and alopecia totalis/universalis scalp (n=8). For the treated patients, the SALT score, which quantifies what percentage of scalp surface area is affected, served as the measure of disease severity. On the human side, TCRbeta sequencing was run on scalp tissue and on sorted CD4+ and CD8+ peripheral blood T cells from healthy controls and from alopecia areata patients with either patchy or totalis/universalis disease. immunoSEQ multiplex PCR using 35 Vbeta forward primers and 13 Jbeta reverse primers was used to amplify TCRbeta CDR3 regions. Study-wide findings and limitations: With tofacitinib, both scalp clonality and the number of expanded CD8+ clones among the top 100 scalp clones went down significantly. Compared with normal scalp, lesional scalp, particularly in alopecia totalis/universalis, had higher clonality and more expanded CD8+ clones, which suggests antigenic drive. Unlike mouse skin, which is dominated by gammadelta T cells, normal human skin has resident alphabeta T cells that are also sequenced, and this complicates analysis of the scalp TCR repertoire. During tofacitinib treatment, many expanded lesional clones stuck around in both scalp and blood, and this persistence may partly explain why relapse happens after treatment is stopped. Because the treated cohort was small and had only one nonresponder, larger studies are needed to examine links between baseline CD8+ expansion and response. Compared with mice, TCR sequences shared between patients were less clear, possibly partly because of HLA diversity across the patient population.

From cysteine to phenylalanine, the CDR3 is 16 amino acids long. The entry retains the CDR3 DNA only, 48 bases that are in frame from base 1. Unmatched junction bases come to 9, with V trimmed by 6 bases and J by 2 bases. The germline V gene (reference sequence) gives CDR1 as MNHEY and CDR2 as SMNVEV. Explained via the paper, the treatment or condition label denotes: oral pan-JAK inhibitor, 5-10 mg twice daily. From alopecia areata patients, peripheral blood was collected along with lesional scalp punch biopsies. After PBMCs were isolated by density centrifugation and stained for CD3, CD4 and CD8, a FACSAria was used to sort CD4+ and CD8+ T cells. This clone was seen only once. Its antigen is unknown. Base qualities are not at hand, and no much larger clone is one base apart. Libraries came from the immunoSEQ multiplex PCR assay. To provide template for TCR sequencing, every sample had RNA extracted and reverse transcribed into cDNA. First-strand cDNA was synthesized with SuperScript III using a 2:1 mix of oligo-dT and random hexamers. A synthetic immune receptor repertoire was used to gauge amplification bias, and whatever bias remained was removed computationally. Per the authors' processing: Raw reads were preprocessed to remove errors, and CDR3 was defined by IMGT conventions from the conserved cysteine to phenylalanine. Clonality was calculated as 1 minus Shannon entropy normalized by log2 of the number of productive unique TCRs. CD4 or CD8 identity of scalp clones was inferred by cross-referencing scalp TCRbeta sequences with sorted blood CD4 and CD8 repertoires. In its TCRdb copy, this immuneACCESS table keeps in-frame sequences only and misses some clones. Where compared with another copy, unresolved V genes explain less than half of these, and the others have no known cause. V and J calls and clone size are as listed in that table; D and trimming were resolved from the DNA. The sample table contains fewer than 250,000 clones; only one count was recorded for about two fifths of them. The ten top clones hold 0.48% of the sample.

Rearrangement joined TRBV27 to TRBJ2-3; TRBD1 aligns with 9 central bases. The TCR sequence derives from a human donor with alopecia areata. The sequences come from CD4+ T cells sorted from blood, collected at approximately week 30, from a patient treated with tofacitinib. The nucleotide sequence reads as follows: TGTGCCAGCAGCCAGGGACAGGGACGGGCCACAGATACGCAGTATTTT. It codes for CASSQGQGRATDTQYF.